This T cell receptor (beta chain) was retrieved from a study of cytomegalovirus exposure and HLA in healthy donors. Assay: immunoSEQ multiplex PCR; the TCRdb copy retains only in-frame clones and omits some. The table includes 130,000 to 150,000 clones, roughly 87% detected once. Study-wide findings and caveats: First-cohort TCR clusters were later found to tend to co-occur in the 90 to 150 validation repertoires. Reportedly, cytomegalovirus status was diagnosed with high sensitivity and specificity.

Notes on this clone: Its antigen is currently unknown.

V was clipped by 0 bases and J by 3 bases; unmatched bases: 7. CDR1 is SGDLS, CDR2 YYNGEE, per germline. The CDR3 covers 17 residues. The receptor comes from a woman between 18 and 30 years old in good health and CMV-seropositive. The V call is TRBV9, the J call TRBJ2-3; 10 bases line up with TRBD2. Input material: PBMCs. In DNA, the CDR3 is TGTGCCAGCAGCGTAGACCCTCTAGCGGGGGTGACAGATACGCAGTATTTT. The encoded protein is CASSVDPLAGVTDTQYF.